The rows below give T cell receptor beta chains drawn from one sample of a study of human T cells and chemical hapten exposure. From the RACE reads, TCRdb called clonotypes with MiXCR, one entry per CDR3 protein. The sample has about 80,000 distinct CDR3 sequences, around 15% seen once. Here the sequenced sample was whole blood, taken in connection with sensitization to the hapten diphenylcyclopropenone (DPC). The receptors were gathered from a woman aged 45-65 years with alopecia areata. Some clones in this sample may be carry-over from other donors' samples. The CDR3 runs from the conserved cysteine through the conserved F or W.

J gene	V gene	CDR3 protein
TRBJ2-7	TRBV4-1	CASSQPISGSYEQYF
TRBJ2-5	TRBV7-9	CASSLSHTQETQYF
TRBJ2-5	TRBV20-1	CSARDLADNQETQYF
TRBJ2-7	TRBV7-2	CASSLGTYEQYF
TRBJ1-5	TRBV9	CASSSGGFSNQPQHF
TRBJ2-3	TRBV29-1	CSVVRTNADTQYF
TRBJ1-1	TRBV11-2	CASSPRAPRMNTEAFF
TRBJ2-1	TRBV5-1	CASSLGARLDEQFF
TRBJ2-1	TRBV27	CASAPGTGKNWGNEQFF
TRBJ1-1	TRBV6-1	CASSERMNTEAFF
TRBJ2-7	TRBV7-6	CASSQMGLQEWGRREQYF
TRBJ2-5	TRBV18	CASSPQRTQETQYF
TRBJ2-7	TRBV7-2	CASRTLAGGTYEQYF
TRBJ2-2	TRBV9	CASREYPEGPGELFF
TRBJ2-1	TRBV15	CATSRSYLNEQFF
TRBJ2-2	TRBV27	CASSLIRGTGELFF
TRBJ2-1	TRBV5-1	CASSNRAADNEQFF
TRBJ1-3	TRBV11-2	CASSQTGSSGNTIYF
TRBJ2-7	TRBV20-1	CSAKRGPPEQYF
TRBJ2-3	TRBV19	CASSPGLTTYTDTQYF
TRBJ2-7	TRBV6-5	CASIKTPSGPYEQYF
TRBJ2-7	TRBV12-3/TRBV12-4	CASSLGLADYEQYF
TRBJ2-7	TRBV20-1	CSARPTEGTGGSYEQYF
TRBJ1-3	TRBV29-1	CSVDLKSSGNTIYF
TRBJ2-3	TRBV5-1	CASRTGFDRSVDTQYF
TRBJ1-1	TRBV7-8	CASSFRAQSEAFF
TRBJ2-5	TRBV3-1	CASSQGTTQETQYF
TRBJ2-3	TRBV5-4	CASSSFAGGLTDTQYF
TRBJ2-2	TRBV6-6	CASSDRLATAGELFF
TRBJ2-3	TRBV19	CASRPGQVTDTQYF
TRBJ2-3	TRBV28	CASRPRTGEDTQYF
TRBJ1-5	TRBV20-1	CSARRQGGGNQPQHF
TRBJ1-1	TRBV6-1	CASTLYTEAFF
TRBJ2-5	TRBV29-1	CSVAGTGGQETQYF
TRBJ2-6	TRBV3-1	CASSPLPGTSGRVYSGANVLTF
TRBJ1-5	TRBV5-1	CASSLLTGGNQPQHF
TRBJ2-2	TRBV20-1	CSVREYGELFF
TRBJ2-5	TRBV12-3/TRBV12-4	CASSRGRKLETQYF
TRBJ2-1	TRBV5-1	CASRETSGNYNEQFF
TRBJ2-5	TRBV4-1	CASSQAPGLAGPQKTQYF
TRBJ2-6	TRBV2	CASYRGQGRSGANVLTF
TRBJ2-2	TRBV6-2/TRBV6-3	CASSPRPLRSTGELFF
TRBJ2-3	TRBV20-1	CSARAALAGGQDTQYF
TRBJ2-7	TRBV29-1	CSVSGSSYEQYF
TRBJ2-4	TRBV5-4	CASSGGDRLAKNIQYF
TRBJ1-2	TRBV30	CAWITLDYGYTF
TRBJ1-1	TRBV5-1	CASSSGTDFLLNTEAFF
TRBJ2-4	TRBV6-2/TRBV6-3	CASSYAGQGAKNIQYF
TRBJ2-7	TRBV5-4	CASSRYSGETYEQYF
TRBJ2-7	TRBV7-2	CASSWLVAGGPGRYEQYF
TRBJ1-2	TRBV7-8	CASSLMDGLNYGYTF
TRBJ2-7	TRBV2	CASSPTGGKYEQYF